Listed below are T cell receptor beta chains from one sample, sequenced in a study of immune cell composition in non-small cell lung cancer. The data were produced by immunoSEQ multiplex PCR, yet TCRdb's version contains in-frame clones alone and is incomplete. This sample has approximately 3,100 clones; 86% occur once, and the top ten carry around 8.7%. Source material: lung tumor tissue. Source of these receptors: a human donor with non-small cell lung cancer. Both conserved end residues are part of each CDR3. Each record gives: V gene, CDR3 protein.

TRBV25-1,CTSSVLLQGNQPQHF
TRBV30,CAWTKKNLPASGTEAFF
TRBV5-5,CASSRDSASSYNSPLHF
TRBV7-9,CASSLGVDGPQHF
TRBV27,CASSSLNRETQYF
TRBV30,CAWSQGYNQPQHF
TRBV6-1,CASSGGRTGELFF
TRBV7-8,CASSPTRPGNTGELFF
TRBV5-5,CASSLERSGYTF
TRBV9,CASSPDRLVGEQFF
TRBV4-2,CASSQAARGGSYNSPLHF
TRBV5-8,CASSLLQGAGEQYF
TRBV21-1,CANLGVTRDEQYF
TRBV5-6,CASSLGEIRLGSTYEQYF
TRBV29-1,CSVVGQGADGYTF
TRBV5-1,CASSFEPGSSTEAFF
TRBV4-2,CASSHGDNRGTNYGYTF